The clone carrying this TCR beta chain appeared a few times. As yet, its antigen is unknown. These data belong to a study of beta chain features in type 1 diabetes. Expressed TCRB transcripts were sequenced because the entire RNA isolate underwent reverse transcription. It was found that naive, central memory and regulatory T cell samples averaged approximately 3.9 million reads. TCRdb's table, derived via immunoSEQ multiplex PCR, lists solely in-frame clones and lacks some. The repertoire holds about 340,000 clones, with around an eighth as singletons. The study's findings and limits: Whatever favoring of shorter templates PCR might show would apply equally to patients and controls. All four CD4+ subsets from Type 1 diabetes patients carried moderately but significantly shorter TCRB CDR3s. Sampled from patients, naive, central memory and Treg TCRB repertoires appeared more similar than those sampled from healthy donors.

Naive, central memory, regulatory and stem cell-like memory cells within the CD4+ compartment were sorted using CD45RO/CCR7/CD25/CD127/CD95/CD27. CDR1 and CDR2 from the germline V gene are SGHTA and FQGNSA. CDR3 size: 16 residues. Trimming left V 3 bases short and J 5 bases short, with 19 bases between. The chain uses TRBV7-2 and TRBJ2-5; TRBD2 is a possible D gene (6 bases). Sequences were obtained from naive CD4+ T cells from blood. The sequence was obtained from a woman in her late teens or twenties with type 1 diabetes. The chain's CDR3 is CASSFTSGPRGETQYF. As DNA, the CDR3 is TGTGCCAGCAGCTTCACGTCCGGACCCCGGGGGGAGACCCAGTACTTC.